These 10 T cell receptor beta chains came from one sample sequenced in a study of cytomegalovirus exposure and HLA in healthy donors. PCR used 60 Vbeta primers and 13 Jbeta primers. The assay was immunoSEQ multiplex PCR, and TCRdb's table has in-frame clones only and misses some. With 20,000 to 25,000 clones in the sample, the ten largest clones hold approximately 18%. Material: PBMCs. The receptors were gathered from a male donor in good health and CMV-seropositive.

The V and J genes are TRBV15 and TRBJ2-6, with D hard to call. The CDR3 covers 16 residues. V was cut by 1 base and J by 0 bases, with 7 bases left in between. Germline-derived CDR1 and CDR2 are LNHNV and YYDKDF (reference sequence). The CDR3 DNA reads as TGTGCCACCAGCAGAGGACAACTCTCTGGGGCCAACGTCCTGACTTTC. Translation: CATSRGQLSGANVLTF.

The V and J genes are TRBV10-1 and TRBJ2-1; 8 nucleotides match TRBD1. This CDR3 has 16 residues. Germline V gene sequence: CDR1 WNHNN, CDR2 SYGVQD (reference sequence). V dropped 1 base and J dropped 5; count of bases not matched to a gene: 7. The CDR3 loop reads CASSEYAQGANNEQFF. The CDR3, as DNA: TGCGCCAGCAGTGAGTATGCCCAGGGGGCCAACAATGAGCAGTTCTTC.

Judged by frequency, this clone is medium-sized. The chain employs TRBV7-2 and TRBJ1-1; D is unclear. This CDR3 contains 13 residues. V was trimmed by 5 bases and J by 0 bases, leaving 7 bases between them. The germline CDR1 and CDR2 sequences are SGHTA and FQGNSA. The CDR3 here is CASSAGMNTEAFF. The DNA for the CDR3 is TGTGCCAGCAGCGCCGGGATGAACACTGAAGCTTTCTTT.

The chain uses TRBV18 and TRBJ2-6; D not resolved. CDR3 length: 17 amino acids. V lost 2 bases, J lost 0 bases, and 11 bases lay in between. CDR1 KGHSH and CDR2 LQKENI come from the germline V gene. Here the CDR3 reads CASSPGRVDSGANVLTF. The CDR3 DNA sequence: TGTGCCAGCTCACCAGGTCGGGTCGACTCTGGGGCCAACGTCCTGACTTTC.

CDR3 loop: CAWSVRAGPYGYTF. In DNA, the CDR3 is TGTGCCTGGAGTGTACGGGCGGGTCCCTATGGCTACACCTTC. V and J are TRBV30 and TRBJ1-2, with D unresolved. CDR3 length: 14 amino acids. V was cut by 0 bases and J by 4 bases, with 12 bases left in between. Germline lookup yields CDR1 GTSNPN and CDR2 SVGIG (reference sequence).

The CDR3 DNA is TGCGCCAGCAGCCAGCAGGGGGCGCGTACCGGGGAGCTGTTTTTT. It translates to CASSQQGARTGELFF. J is TRBJ2-2 and V is TRBV4-1; 8 bases agree with TRBD1. Germline V CDR1 and CDR2: MGHRA, YSYEKL. The CDR3 extends over 15 amino acids. With 3 bases clipped from V and 5 bases from J, the junction kept 5 bases outside the gene matches.

The rearrangement links TRBV5-1 to TRBJ2-7; TRBD1 agrees at 8 bases. CDR3 length: 14 amino acids. Germline V gene data show CDR1 as SGHRS and CDR2 as YFSETQ. The V segment lost 4 bases and the J segment 0 bases; nucleotides outside the gene matches: 3. The CDR3 loop is CASSDDRGSYEQYF. For the CDR3, the DNA is TGCGCCAGCAGCGATGACAGGGGCTCCTACGAGCAGTACTTC. Full variable domain (missing parts from reference TRBV5-1 and TRBJ2-7): KAGVTQTPRYLIKTRGQQVTLSCSPISGHRSVSWYQQTPGQGLQFLFEYFSETQRNKGNFPGRFSGRQFSNSRSEMNVSTLELGDSALYLCASSDDRGSYEQYFGPGTRLTVT.

In DNA, the CDR3 is TGTGCCAGCAGTCAAATTCCGGGACTAGCGTCCGGACTGGGGCAGTACTTC. Translating gives CASSQIPGLASGLGQYF. The chain links TRBV28 to TRBJ2-7; 10 bases align to TRBD2. Per germline, CDR1 MDHEN and CDR2 SYDVKM. The junction had 19 bases not matched to a gene; V was cut back by 5 bases and J by 9 bases. This CDR3 has 17 residues.

The chain links TRBV5-5 to TRBJ1-1, with D perhaps TRBD1 (5 bases). Germline V lookup: CDR1 SGHKS, CDR2 YYEKEE (reference sequence). V lost 0 bases and J 5 bases, leaving 11 bases between the germline ends. The CDR3 consists of 14 residues. CDR3 in DNA: TGTGCCAGCAGCTTGGAGGGGTCTGGAACTGAAGCTTTCTTT. Translation: CASSLEGSGTEAFF.

J is TRBJ1-1 and V is TRBV7-3; D remains unclear. From germline, CDR1 is SGHTA and CDR2 FQGTGA. The ends were cut back, 0 bases at V and 3 bases at J, with 5 bases in the middle. The CDR3 runs 13 residues. The CDR3 region has the DNA TGTGCCAGCAGCTTAACCAGGTACACTGAAGCTTTCTTT. Protein product: CASSLTRYTEAFF.